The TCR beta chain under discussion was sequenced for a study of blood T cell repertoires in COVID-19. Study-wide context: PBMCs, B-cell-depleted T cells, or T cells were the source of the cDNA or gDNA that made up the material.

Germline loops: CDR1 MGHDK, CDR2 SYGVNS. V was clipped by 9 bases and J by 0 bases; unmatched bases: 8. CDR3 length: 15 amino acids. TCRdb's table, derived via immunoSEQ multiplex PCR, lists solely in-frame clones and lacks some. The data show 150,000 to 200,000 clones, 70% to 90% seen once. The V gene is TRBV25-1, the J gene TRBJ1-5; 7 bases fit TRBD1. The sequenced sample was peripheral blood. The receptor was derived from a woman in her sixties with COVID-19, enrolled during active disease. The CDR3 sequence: CASSAQGYSNQPQHF. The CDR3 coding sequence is TGTGCCAGTTCGGCACAGGGGTATAGCAATCAGCCCCAGCATTTT.